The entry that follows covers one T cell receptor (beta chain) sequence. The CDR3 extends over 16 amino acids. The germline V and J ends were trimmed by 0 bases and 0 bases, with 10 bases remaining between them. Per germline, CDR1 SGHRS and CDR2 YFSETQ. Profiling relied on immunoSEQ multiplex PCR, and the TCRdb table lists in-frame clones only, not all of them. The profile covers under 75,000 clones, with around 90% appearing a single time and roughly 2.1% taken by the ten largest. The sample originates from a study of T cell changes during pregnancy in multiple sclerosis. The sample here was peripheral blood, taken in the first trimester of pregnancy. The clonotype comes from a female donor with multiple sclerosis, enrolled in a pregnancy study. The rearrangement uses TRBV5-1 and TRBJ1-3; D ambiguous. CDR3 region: CASSLDSQGSGNTIYF. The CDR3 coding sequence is TGCGCCAGCAGCTTGGACAGCCAAGGCTCTGGAAACACCATATATTTT.